This entry lists 12 T cell receptor beta chains sequenced from one sample in a study of blood T cell repertoires in COVID-19. Clones were read by immunoSEQ multiplex PCR, and TCRdb kept only the in-frame ones, dropping some. The sample gives tens of thousands of clones, around 90% of which show up once; roughly 13% is in the top ten. The sample taken for sequencing was peripheral blood. The receptor set was obtained from a human donor with active COVID-19. The donor label of this sample is uncertain.

This chain uses TRBV5-6 with TRBJ2-7; 7 bases align to TRBD1. Per germline, CDR1 SGHDT and CDR2 YYEEEE. V lost 4 bases and J lost 1; bases outside the gene matches: 11. The CDR3 runs 16 residues. CDR3 residues: CASSPRQGQVSYEQYF. The CDR3 DNA follows: TGTGCCAGCAGCCCCAGACAGGGCCAAGTTTCCTACGAGCAGTACTTC.

The gene calls are TRBV30 and TRBJ2-4; D ambiguous. V lost 4 bases and J 9 bases, leaving 16 bases between the germline ends. The CDR3 sequence is 13 residues long. Germline lookup yields CDR1 GTSNPN and CDR2 SVGIG (reference sequence). The CDR3 reads CAWKMSGVGIQYF. Here the CDR3 DNA reads TGTGCCTGGAAGATGTCAGGCGTTGGCATTCAGTACTTC.

Only a few counts were recorded for this clone. The V gene is TRBV7-4, the J gene TRBJ1-4; tentatively, D is TRBD1 (6 bases). V was trimmed by 1 base and J by 8 bases, leaving 14 bases between them. Looked up from germline, CDR1 is SGHVT and CDR2 is SQSDAQ. CDR3 length: 15 residues. The CDR3 spells CASSLVGAAPEKLFF. In DNA, the CDR3 is TGTGCCAGCAGCTTAGTGGGGGCCGCTCCGGAAAAACTGTTTTTT.

This clone was recorded a few times. The chain combines TRBV9 with TRBJ2-2; a weak D match, TRBD2 (6 bases). The CDR3 runs 12 residues. CDR1 and CDR2 from the germline V gene are SGDLS and YYNGEE. Trimming pared 7 bases from V and 6 bases from J, leaving 10 bases between. The CDR3 DNA reads TGTGCCAGCTCGAGGAGGGCCGGGGAGCTGTTTTTT. It is translated as CASSRRAGELFF.

J is TRBJ1-3 and V is TRBV6-6; 11 nucleotides align to TRBD1. The CDR3 length is 12 residues. CDR1 and CDR2 from the germline V gene are MNHNY and SVGAGI (reference sequence). The J segment lost 16 bases and the V segment lost 6 bases, leaving 8 bases of the junction unmatched. CDR3 in amino acids: CASRPGQGVLYF. DNA for the CDR3: TGTGCCAGCAGACCGGGACAGGGGGTTCTTTATTTT.

The rearrangement links TRBV6-6 to TRBJ1-1; D not certain. Trimming removed 5 bases at V and 1 base at J, with 11 bases between. The CDR3 is 14 amino acids. CDR1 and CDR2 (germline): MNHNY, SVGAGI (reference sequence). The CDR3 DNA is TGTGCCAGCAGTCAGACACGACAGAACACTGAAGCTTTCTTT. Its protein product is CASSQTRQNTEAFF.

This rearrangement joins TRBV19 to TRBJ2-1; 10 positions agree with TRBD1. J was trimmed by 5 bases and V by 8 bases; bases with no gene match: 6. From germline, CDR1 is LNHDA and CDR2 SQIVND (reference sequence). This CDR3 has 14 amino acids. This CDR3 is CASSDRGADNEQFF. Here the CDR3 DNA reads TGTGCCAGTTCGGACAGGGGGGCCGACAATGAGCAGTTCTTC. Complete variable domain (other parts from reference TRBV19 and TRBJ2-1): DGGITQSPKYLFRKEGQNVTLSCEQNLNHDAMYWYRQDPGQGLRLIYYSQIVNDFQKGDIAEGYSVSREKKESFPLTVTSAQKNPTAFYLCASSDRGADNEQFFGPGTRLTVL.

The rearrangement uses TRBV9 and TRBJ1-3; D remains unclear. Germline V CDR1 and CDR2: SGDLS, YYNGEE. Between the trimmed V and J ends, which lost 4 bases and 2 bases, there was a span of 10 bases. This CDR3 comprises 14 residues. This chain's CDR3 is CASSPQATGNTIYF. CDR3 DNA: TGTGCCAGCAGCCCCCAGGCAACTGGAAACACCATATATTTT. Together with reference TRBV9 and TRBJ1-3, the CDR3 gives the full variable domain: DSGVTQTPKHLITATGQRVTLRCSPRSGDLSVYWYQQSLDQGLQFLIQYYNGEERAKGNILERFSAQQFPDLHSELNLSSLELGDSALYFCASSPQATGNTIYFGEGSWLTVV.

The chain links TRBV19 to TRBJ2-7, with D possibly TRBD1 on 6 matching bases. Trimming shortened V by 6 bases and J by 4 bases, and 16 bases separated the two germline ends. The CDR3 covers 14 residues. Per the germline V gene, CDR1 is LNHDA and CDR2 is SQIVND (reference sequence). CDR3 residues: CASSPRDTLYEQYF. CDR3 sequence (DNA): TGTGCCAGTAGCCCGAGGGACACCCTTTACGAGCAGTACTTC.

This clone showed up just once. The chain employs TRBV28 and TRBJ2-5; 9 bases agree with TRBD1. The trim removed 3 bases at V and 4 bases at J, leaving 9 bases unmatched. The CDR3 has 16 residues. Germline-derived CDR1 and CDR2 are MDHEN and SYDVKM. The CDR3 protein is CASSLSGTGLSETQYF. The CDR3 DNA follows: TGTGCCAGCAGTTTGTCCGGGACAGGGTTGTCAGAGACCCAGTACTTC.

This rearrangement joins TRBV11-3 to TRBJ1-1; D is perhaps TRBD1 (5 bases). The ends were cut back, 1 base at V and 6 bases at J, with 15 bases in the middle. Germline CDR1 is SGHNT and CDR2 is YENEEA. This CDR3 is 15 amino acids long. The CDR3 region has the DNA TGTGCCAGCAGCTTAGGGGGCGACAGACCCGCTGAAGCTTTCTTT. As protein: CASSLGGDRPAEAFF.

The chain uses TRBV29-1 and TRBJ1-5, with a weak D call TRBD1 (6 bases). Trimming took off 6 bases at V and 1 base at J, with 7 bases between the two ends. CDR3 length: 12 amino acids. In germline, CDR1 is SQVTM, CDR2 ANQGSEA. The CDR3 is CSVRGSNQPQHF. The CDR3 nucleotides are TGCAGCGTGAGGGGGAGCAATCAGCCCCAGCATTTT.